The 9 T cell receptor beta chains listed next were all sequenced from one sample in a study of Ad26.COV2.S vaccination and SARS-CoV-2 variants. The treatment here: 19 received Ad26.COV2.S at low or high dose, single or two shots; several received placebo; per-sample allocation not given. At day 63 after the first vaccine or placebo injection, samples were drawn. Libraries were prepared by immunoSEQ multiplex PCR; TCRdb keeps only in-frame clonotypes and omits some of them. The repertoire holds 250,000 or so clones, with about 83% as singletons. The material was peripheral blood, obtained in a trial of Ad26.COV2.S vaccine versus placebo. The receptor source for this set is a person between 18 and 65 years old who received the Ad26.COV2.S COVID-19 vaccine or a placebo.

This clone occurred once. The rearrangement joins TRBV7-9 to TRBJ1-6; D unclear. CDR3 size: 15 residues. Trimming removed 1 base at V and 9 bases at J, with 13 bases between. Germline CDR1 and CDR2: SEHNR and FQNEAQ (reference sequence). The CDR3 nucleotides read TGTGCCAGCAGCTTAGGGTGGGAGAGCGGTTCACCCCTCCACTTT. This codes for CASSLGWESGSPLHF.

The chain joins TRBV10-3 to TRBJ1-5; 11 bases line up with TRBD1. This CDR3 region has 15 residues. Germline CDR1 is ENHRY and CDR2 is SYGVKD. V shed 6 bases, J shed 7 bases, and the junction held 8 bases outside the gene matches. This chain's CDR3 is CAISGTGGLSQPQHF. The DNA of the CDR3 is TGTGCCATCAGCGGGACAGGGGGTTTAAGCCAGCCCCAGCATTTT.

The J gene is TRBJ2-1, the V gene TRBV5-1; 16 bases map to TRBD2. The germline CDR1 and CDR2 sequences are SGHRS and YFSETQ. CDR3 size: 16 residues. V dropped 4 bases and J dropped 8; count of bases not matched to a gene: 6. In nucleotides, the CDR3 is TGCGCCAGCAGCAAGGGGACTAGCGGGAGGGGCGATGAGCAGTTCTTC. Residues: CASSKGTSGRGDEQFF.

This clone was observed once. The V call is TRBV4-3, the J call TRBJ1-3, with 10 bases aligning to TRBD1. CDR1 is LGHNA, CDR2 YSLEER, per germline. The CDR3 is 15 residues long. V lost 4 bases to trimming and J lost 3 bases; unmatched junction nucleotides: 3. This CDR3 reads CASSPGQGLGNTIYF. As DNA, the CDR3 is TGCGCCAGCAGCCCGGGACAGGGGCTTGGAAACACCATATATTTT.

The chain has TRBV7-9 and TRBJ1-2, with TRBD1 matching over 7 bases. J lost 3 bases, V lost 5 bases, and 9 bases had no gene match. The CDR3 consists of 15 residues. CDR1 and CDR2 (germline): SEHNR, FQNEAQ (reference sequence). CDR3 amino acids: CASSQRRQGDYGYTF. The DNA of the CDR3 is TGTGCCAGCAGCCAACGTCGACAGGGTGACTATGGCTACACCTTC.

The DNA for the CDR3 is TGCGCCAGCAGCAGCCGGGACTCTCCTAGCACAGATACGCAGTATTTT. It codes for CASSSRDSPSTDTQYF. This chain uses TRBV5-1 with TRBJ2-3, with D perhaps TRBD2 (6 bases). Trimming cost V 4 bases and J 0 bases, with 15 bases left between them. The CDR3 totals 16 residues. Germline V lookup: CDR1 SGHRS, CDR2 YFSETQ.

The rearrangement joins TRBV2 to TRBJ2-7; D is undetermined. Trimming removed 4 bases from V and 6 bases from J, with 4 bases in between. CDR3 size: 10 residues. The germline V gene has CDR1 SNHLY and CDR2 FYNNEI. CDR3 loop: CASSVLEQYV. The CDR3 region has the DNA TGTGCCAGCAGTGTACTCGAGCAGTACGTC.

This chain uses TRBV9 with TRBJ2-3; D is possibly TRBD1 (6 bases). CDR1 SGDLS and CDR2 YYNGEE come from the germline V gene. This CDR3 is 13 amino acids long. The V end was cut by 4 bases, the J end by 6 bases, with 12 bases between. The CDR3 here is CASSSRGWDTQYF. CDR3 sequence (DNA): TGTGCCAGCAGCTCCAGGGGATGGGATACGCAGTATTTT.

CDR3 sequence reads: CASSEVGHGYTF. The CDR3 DNA sequence: TGTGCCAGCAGTGAAGTCGGGCATGGCTACACCTTC. The rearrangement links TRBV25-1 to TRBJ1-2; D is uncertain. This CDR3 is 12 amino acids long. Germline V CDR1 and CDR2: MGHDK, SYGVNS. V shed 2 bases and J shed 6 bases, with 7 bases lying between them.